The 25 T cell receptor beta chains below come from one sample, sequenced in a study of CD8 T cells in Susac syndrome. Random hexamers were used to reverse transcribe an amount of about 0.45 to 1 ug RNA. In TCRdb, the immunoSEQ multiplex PCR reads were re-called with MiXCR into one record per CDR3 protein. The data show 150,000 to 200,000 distinct CDR3 sequences, with less than 95% seen just once and approximately 0.098% held by the top ten. The sequenced material came from CD4+ T cells from PBMCs. These receptors were taken from a human donor in good health.

CDR3 amino acids: CASSFRDRNGGYTF. Written as DNA, the CDR3 is TGTGCCAGCAGTTTCCGGGACAGGAACGGGGGCTACACCTTC. The rearrangement uses TRBV27 and TRBJ1-2; 8 bases are shared with TRBD1. The V gene's germline CDR1 is MNHEY and CDR2 SMNVEV (reference sequence). Germline trimming cut 3 bases from V and 8 bases from J; bases unmatched to any gene: 8. The CDR3 runs 14 residues.

V gene TRBV7-2 combines with J gene TRBJ2-5, with D perhaps TRBD2 (7 bases). CDR1 SGHTA and CDR2 FQGNSA come from the germline V gene. V dropped 5 bases and J dropped 0 bases, with 13 bases sitting between them. This CDR3 region has 15 residues. The CDR3 DNA reads as TGTGCCAGCAGCGGGGGGGCCTGGGACCAAGAGACCCAGTACTTC. Its translation: CASSGGAWDQETQYF.

This sequence joins TRBV9 and TRBJ2-6; D gene ambiguous. Germline lookup yields CDR1 SGDLS and CDR2 YYNGEE. V lost 0 bases and J lost 1, with 14 bases in between. The CDR3 has 18 residues. The CDR3, as DNA: TGTGCCAGCAGCGTAGGGTCCGACTTGAGATCTGGGGCCAACGTCCTGACTTTC. It yields the protein CASSVGSDLRSGANVLTF.

V and J are TRBV5-4 and TRBJ1-2, with a tentative D call TRBD1 (6 bases). The CDR3 runs to 13 residues. Trimming took 1 base from V and 5 from J, leaving 9 bases between them. Per germline, CDR1 SGHNT and CDR2 YYREEE (reference sequence). DNA of the CDR3: TGTGCCAGCAGCTTGAACAGGGAGTATGGCTACACCTTC. Amino acids: CASSLNREYGYTF.

The rearrangement joins TRBV29-1 to TRBJ2-5; 7 bases line up with TRBD2. The length of the CDR3 is 13 residues. Trimming took 4 bases from V and 2 from J; bases not matched to a gene: 4. Germline CDR1 and CDR2: SQVTM and ANQGSEA. The CDR3 loop reads CSVATSAQETQYF. The CDR3 nucleotides are TGCAGCGTTGCAACTAGCGCACAAGAGACCCAGTACTTC.

The chain carries TRBV5-1 and TRBJ2-7, with D perhaps matching TRBD2 (5 bases). Germline V gives CDR1 SGHRS, CDR2 YFSETQ. V was clipped by 2 bases and J by 2 bases, with 11 bases between them. The CDR3 runs 14 residues. The CDR3 DNA reads TGCGCCAGCAGCTTCGGAGCGGATACCTACGAGCAGTACTTC. It yields the protein CASSFGADTYEQYF.

The chain employs TRBV28 and TRBJ2-5; D is perhaps TRBD1 (6 bases). Per germline, CDR1 MDHEN and CDR2 SYDVKM. Trimming removed 5 bases at V and 3 bases at J, with 7 bases between. The CDR3 runs to 12 residues. CDR3 nucleotides: TGTGCCAGCAGTCAGGGGAAAGAGACCCAGTACTTC. Translated: CASSQGKETQYF.

This clonotype has just one count. The chain has TRBV5-6 and TRBJ2-1, with D possibly matching TRBD2 (6 bases). The CDR3 covers 14 residues. Looked up from germline, CDR1 is SGHDT and CDR2 is YYEEEE. V was shortened by 3 bases and J by 4 bases, with 11 bases between the two germline ends. This chain's CDR3 is CASSSGLPYNEQFF. CDR3 sequence (DNA): TGTGCCAGCAGCTCGGGACTGCCTTACAATGAGCAGTTCTTC.

The rearrangement links TRBV20-1 to TRBJ2-4; D may be TRBD1 or TRBD2 (5 bases each). The germline CDR1 and CDR2 sequences are DFQATT and SNEGSKA (reference sequence). The CDR3 is 13 amino acids. Trimming shortened V by 3 bases and J by 2 bases, and 8 bases separated the two germline ends. CDR3 loop: CSASGTPKNIQYF. In DNA form, the CDR3 reads TGCAGTGCTAGCGGGACCCCCAAAAACATTCAGTACTTC.

The chain employs TRBV14 and TRBJ2-1, with 11 bases matching TRBD2. This CDR3 has 16 amino acids. Germline-derived CDR1 and CDR2 are SGHDN and FVKESK. The V and J ends lost 4 bases and 12 bases, in that order; junction bases with no gene match: 14. The CDR3 DNA reads as TGTGCCAGCAGCCTGGGACTAGCGGAGGGGAGAAGAGGGCAGTTCTTC. It translates to CASSLGLAEGRRGQFF.

This clonotype was seen just once. The chain employs TRBV30 and TRBJ2-3, with D perhaps assigned TRBD1 or TRBD2 (5 bases each). The CDR3 has 13 amino acids. Germline values: CDR1 GTSNPN, CDR2 SVGIG (reference sequence). V lost 4 bases, J lost 2 bases, and 10 bases lay in between. This CDR3 is CAWNYGTTDTQYF. The CDR3 bases are TGTGCCTGGAACTACGGGACCACAGATACGCAGTATTTT.

The V gene is TRBV30, the J gene TRBJ2-7; D is unclear. CDR3 size: 12 residues. Germline V lookup: CDR1 GTSNPN, CDR2 SVGIG (reference sequence). V was pared by 4 bases and J by 1 base, with 8 bases between. The CDR3 protein is CAWKGLSYEQYF. DNA of the CDR3: TGTGCCTGGAAAGGGTTGTCCTACGAGCAGTACTTC. The full variable domain, rest sourced from reference TRBV30 and TRBJ2-7, is SQTIHQWPATLVQPVGSPLSLECTVEGTSNPNLYWYRQAAGRGLQLLFYSVGIGQISSEVPQNLSASRPQDRQFILSSKKLLLSDSGFYLCAWKGLSYEQYFGPGTRLTVT.

Comment on this clonotype: A read error may produce the germline difference seen at one junction end. V gene TRBV20-1 combines with J gene TRBJ1-2; TRBD1 matches at 7 bases. The CDR3 has 12 residues. Looked up from germline, CDR1 is DFQATT and CDR2 is SNEGSKA (reference sequence). CDR3 bases: TGCAGTGCCAGAGACAGGGTGAATGGCTACACCTTC. Translated, it gives CSARDRVNGYTF.

This rearrangement joins TRBV23-1 to TRBJ2-3; a possible D gene is TRBD1 (5 bases). TRBV23-1 is an open reading frame, and its role is uncertain. With 7 bases removed from V and 4 bases from J, the gap between germline ends came to 15 bases. The CDR3 length is 14 residues. This CDR3 reads CASTQGYRADTQYF. CDR3 DNA: TGCGCCAGCACCCAGGGATATCGGGCAGATACGCAGTATTTT.

The rearrangement uses TRBV30 and TRBJ2-1; TRBD2 agrees at 8 bases. Germline V gene data show CDR1 as GTSNPN and CDR2 as SVGIG (reference sequence). The length of the CDR3 is 12 residues. V lost 6 bases, J lost 3 bases, and 1 base stayed unmatched. CDR3 sequence: CACTSGYNEQFF. DNA for the CDR3: TGTGCCTGCACTAGCGGCTACAATGAGCAGTTCTTC.

The chain has TRBV27 and TRBJ2-7, with a possible D match to TRBD2 (5 bases). Trimming took 5 bases from V and 2 from J, leaving 16 bases between them. CDR1 is MNHEY and CDR2 is SMNVEV in the germline V gene (reference sequence). CDR3 size: 15 residues. CDR3 in amino acids: CASSPRIVGTYEQYF. The CDR3 DNA reads as TGTGCCAGCAGTCCGCGAATAGTCGGGACCTACGAGCAGTACTTC.

V usage is TRBV23-1 and J usage is TRBJ1-5; D call uncertain. TRBV23-1 is marked as an open reading frame, function uncertain. The CDR3 has 12 amino acids. The V end was cut by 6 bases, the J end by 9 bases, with 12 bases between. The CDR3 nucleotides are TGCGCCAGCAGGTACGGCCAGTTGCCCCAGCATTTT. Its translation: CASRYGQLPQHF.

This clonotype has only one observation. An end of the junction differs from the germline gene, which may be a read error. The chain links TRBV12-3 or TRBV12-4 to TRBJ1-2; tentatively, D is TRBD1 (6 bases). This CDR3 region has 14 residues. For the CDR3, the DNA is TGTGACAGCAGTTTCCCGACAGGCGGGTATGGCTACACCTTC. This codes for CDSSFPTGGYGYTF.

The chain recombines TRBV20-1 with TRBJ2-5; no clear D gene. V was clipped by 6 bases and J by 2 bases, with 13 bases between them. Germline V gene data show CDR1 as DFQATT and CDR2 as SNEGSKA (reference sequence). The CDR3 length is 13 residues. The CDR3 sequence: CSATEQFQETQYF. The CDR3 coding sequence is TGCAGTGCAACGGAACAGTTTCAAGAGACCCAGTACTTC.

The chain carries TRBV5-1 and TRBJ2-7; 7 nucleotides align to TRBD1. CDR1 is SGHRS and CDR2 is YFSETQ in the germline V gene. The CDR3 is 14 residues long. With 4 bases clipped from V and 7 bases from J, the junction kept 11 bases outside the gene matches. This chain's CDR3 is CASSEGQHPGEQYF. Here the CDR3 DNA reads TGCGCCAGCAGCGAGGGACAGCACCCGGGTGAGCAGTACTTC. The entire variable domain, with the rest obtained from reference TRBV5-1 and TRBJ2-7, is as follows: KAGVTQTPRYLIKTRGQQVTLSCSPISGHRSVSWYQQTPGQGLQFLFEYFSETQRNKGNFPGRFSGRQFSNSRSEMNVSTLELGDSALYLCASSEGQHPGEQYFGPGTRLTVT.

The chain carries TRBV18 and TRBJ2-1; D is unresolved. The CDR3 is 15 amino acids. The V end lost 1 base, the J end lost 3 bases, and 10 bases lay between the germline ends. In germline, CDR1 is KGHSH, CDR2 LQKENI. The CDR3 protein is CASSPLLGNYNEQFF. CDR3 coding DNA: TGTGCCAGCTCACCACTATTAGGCAACTACAATGAGCAGTTCTTC.

The rearrangement links TRBV12-3 or TRBV12-4 to TRBJ2-7; D call uncertain. The CDR3 covers 14 residues. With 4 bases removed from V and 2 bases from J, the gap between germline ends came to 12 bases. CDR3 in amino acids: CASSWKTDTYEQYF. CDR3 nucleotide sequence: TGTGCCAGCAGTTGGAAGACCGACACCTACGAGCAGTACTTC.

This chain uses TRBV23-1 with TRBJ2-1; 9 positions match TRBD1. TRBV23-1 carries the ORF label, with uncertain function. This CDR3 is 14 amino acids long. The J segment lost 7 bases and the V segment lost 7 bases, leaving 8 bases of the junction unmatched. The CDR3 sequence is CASNPGQGVNEQFF. In nucleotides, the CDR3 is TGCGCCAGCAACCCGGGACAGGGAGTAAATGAGCAGTTCTTC.

This sequence joins TRBV7-8 and TRBJ1-5, with no clear D. V was cut by 5 bases and J by 2 bases, with 13 bases left in between. Germline loops: CDR1 SGHVS, CDR2 FQNEAQ. The CDR3 runs to 15 residues. CDR3 amino acids: CASSTRGLGNQPQHF. CDR3 sequence (DNA): TGTGCCAGCAGCACCCGCGGGCTGGGCAATCAGCCCCAGCATTTT.

The rearrangement joins TRBV27 to TRBJ2-7; unclear D gene. CDR1 and CDR2 (germline): MNHEY, SMNVEV (reference sequence). The V end lost 3 bases, the J end lost 3 bases, and 3 bases lay between the germline ends. The CDR3 is 11 residues long. In DNA form, the CDR3 reads TGTGCCAGCAGTTTCAACTACGAGCAGTACTTC. Amino acids: CASSFNYEQYF.